Described below is a single T cell receptor beta chain sequence and its context. The table came from immunoSEQ multiplex PCR; TCRdb's copy has only in-frame clones and leaves some out. The table includes approximately 67,000 clones, 81% detected once. CDR3 size: 16 residues. Per the germline V gene, CDR1 is MNHEY and CDR2 is SMNVEV (reference sequence). Germline trimming cut 7 bases from V and 0 bases from J; bases unmatched to any gene: 7. The data originate from a study of glioma-infiltrating T cells after dendritic cell vaccination. The input for sequencing was blood, taken before dendritic cell vaccination. This rearrangement joins TRBV27 to TRBJ1-4; 8 nucleotides agree with TRBD1. The TCR sequence derives from a human donor with glioblastoma. The CDR3, as DNA: TGTGCCAGCACCGCGGGACAGGATGCAACTAATGAAAAACTGTTTTTT. Protein: CASTAGQDATNEKLFF.